This T cell receptor beta chain was recovered during a study of PD-1 blockade in classical Hodgkin lymphoma. V shed 2 bases and J 3 bases; nucleotides not matched to a gene: 6. From germline, CDR1 is SGHVS and CDR2 FQNEAQ. The CDR3 totals 15 residues. The repertoire was sequenced with immunoSEQ multiplex PCR; TCRdb's copy has only in-frame clones and lacks some. Seen here are roughly 12,000 clones, approximately 85% observed once, and the top ten hold around a third. Study-level results: CD4+ but not CD8+ TCR diversity rose significantly by C4D1. Patients newly diagnosed and complete responders had comparable baseline diversity.

Noted time point: cycle 4 day 1 (C4D1), after less than 7 weeks of nivolumab. With no exception, relapse followed autologous stem cell transplantation in all patients, and brentuximab vedotin exposure varied. Magnetic negative selection was used to purify CD8+ T cells from thawed PBMCs. As concerns this clone: The antigen remains unidentified.

The rearrangement links TRBV7-8 to TRBJ2-7; 8 bases are a match to TRBD1. The specimen was CD8+ T cells from blood, collected before the fourth cycle of nivolumab. This sequence was found in a human donor with classical Hodgkin lymphoma. The donor label of this sample is uncertain. CDR3 DNA sequence: TGTGCCAGCAGCTTAAGTCGGACAGGGCTCTACGAGCAGTACTTC. Translation gives CASSLSRTGLYEQYF.